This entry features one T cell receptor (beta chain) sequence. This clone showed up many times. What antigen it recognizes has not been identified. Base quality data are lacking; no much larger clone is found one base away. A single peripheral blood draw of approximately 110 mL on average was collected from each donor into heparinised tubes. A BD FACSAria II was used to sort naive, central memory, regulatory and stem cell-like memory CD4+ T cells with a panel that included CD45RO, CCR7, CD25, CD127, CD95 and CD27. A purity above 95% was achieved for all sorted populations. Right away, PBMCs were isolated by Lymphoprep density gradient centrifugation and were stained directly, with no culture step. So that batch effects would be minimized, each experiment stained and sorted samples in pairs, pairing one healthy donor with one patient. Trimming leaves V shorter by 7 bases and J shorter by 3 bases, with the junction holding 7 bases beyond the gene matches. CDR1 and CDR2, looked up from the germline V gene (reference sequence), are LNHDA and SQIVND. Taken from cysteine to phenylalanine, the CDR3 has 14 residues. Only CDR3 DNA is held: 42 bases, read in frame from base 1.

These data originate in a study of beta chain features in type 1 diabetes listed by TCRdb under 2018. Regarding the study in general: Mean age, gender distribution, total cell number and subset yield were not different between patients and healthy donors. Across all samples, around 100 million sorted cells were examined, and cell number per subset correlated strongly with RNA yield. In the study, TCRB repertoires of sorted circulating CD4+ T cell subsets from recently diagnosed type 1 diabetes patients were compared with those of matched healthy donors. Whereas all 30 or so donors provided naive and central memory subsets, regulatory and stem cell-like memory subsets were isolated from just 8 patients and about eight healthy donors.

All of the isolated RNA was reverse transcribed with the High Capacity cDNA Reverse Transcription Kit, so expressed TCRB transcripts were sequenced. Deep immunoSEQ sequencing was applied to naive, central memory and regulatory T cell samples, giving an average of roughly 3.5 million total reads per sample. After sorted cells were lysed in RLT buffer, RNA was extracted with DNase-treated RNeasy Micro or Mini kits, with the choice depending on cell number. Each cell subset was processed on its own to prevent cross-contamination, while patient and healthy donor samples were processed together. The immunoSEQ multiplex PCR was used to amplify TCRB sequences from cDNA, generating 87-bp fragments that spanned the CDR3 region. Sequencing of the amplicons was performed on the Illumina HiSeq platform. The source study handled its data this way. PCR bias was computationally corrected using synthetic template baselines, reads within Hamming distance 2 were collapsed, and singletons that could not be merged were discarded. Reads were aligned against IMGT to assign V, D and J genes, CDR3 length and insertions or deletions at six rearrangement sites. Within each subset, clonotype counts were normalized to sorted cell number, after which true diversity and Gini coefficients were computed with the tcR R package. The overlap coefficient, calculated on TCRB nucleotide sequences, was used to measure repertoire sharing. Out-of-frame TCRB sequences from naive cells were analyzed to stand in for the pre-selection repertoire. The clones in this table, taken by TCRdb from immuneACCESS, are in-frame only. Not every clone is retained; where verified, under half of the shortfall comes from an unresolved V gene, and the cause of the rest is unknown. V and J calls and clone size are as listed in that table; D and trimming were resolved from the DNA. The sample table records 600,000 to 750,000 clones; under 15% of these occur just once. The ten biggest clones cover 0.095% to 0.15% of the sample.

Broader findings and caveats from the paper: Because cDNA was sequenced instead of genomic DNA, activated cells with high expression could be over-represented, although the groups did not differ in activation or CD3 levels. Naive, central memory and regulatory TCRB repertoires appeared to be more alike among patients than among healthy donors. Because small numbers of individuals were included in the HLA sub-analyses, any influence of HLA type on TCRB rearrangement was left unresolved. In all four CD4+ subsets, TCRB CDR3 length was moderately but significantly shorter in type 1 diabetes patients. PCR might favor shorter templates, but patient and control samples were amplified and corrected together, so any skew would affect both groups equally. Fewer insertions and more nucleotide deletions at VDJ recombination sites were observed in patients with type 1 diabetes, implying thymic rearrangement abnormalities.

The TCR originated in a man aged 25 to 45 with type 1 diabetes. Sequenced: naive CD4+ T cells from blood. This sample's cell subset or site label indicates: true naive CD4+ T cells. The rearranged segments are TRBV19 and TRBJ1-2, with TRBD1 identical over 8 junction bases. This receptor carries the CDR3 CASTDRGGDYGYTF. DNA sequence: TGTGCCAGTACCGACAGGGGAGGAGACTATGGCTACACCTTC.